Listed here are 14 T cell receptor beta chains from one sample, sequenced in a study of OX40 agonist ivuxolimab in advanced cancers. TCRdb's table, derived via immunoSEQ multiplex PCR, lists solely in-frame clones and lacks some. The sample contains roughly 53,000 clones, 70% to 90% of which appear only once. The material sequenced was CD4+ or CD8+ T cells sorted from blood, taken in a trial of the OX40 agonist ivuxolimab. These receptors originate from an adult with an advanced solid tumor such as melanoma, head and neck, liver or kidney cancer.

CDR3 residues: CASSLAGARGIQYF. The DNA for the CDR3 is TGTGCCAGCAGTTTGGCAGGGGCGAGAGGCATTCAGTACTTC. This chain uses TRBV28 with TRBJ2-4; D perhaps matches TRBD1 (6 bases). The V end lost 3 bases, the J end lost 9 bases, and 15 bases lay between the germline ends. Germline V CDR1 and CDR2: MDHEN, SYDVKM. CDR3 length equals 14 residues.

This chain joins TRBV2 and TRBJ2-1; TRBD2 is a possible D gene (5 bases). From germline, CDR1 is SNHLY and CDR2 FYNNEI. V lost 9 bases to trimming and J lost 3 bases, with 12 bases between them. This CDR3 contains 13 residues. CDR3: CASTSTGYNEQFF. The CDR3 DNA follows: TGTGCCAGTACTAGTACCGGCTACAATGAGCAGTTCTTC. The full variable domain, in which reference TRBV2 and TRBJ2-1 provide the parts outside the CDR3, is EPEVTQTPSHQVTQMGQEVILRCVPISNHLYFYWYRQILGQKVEFLVSFYNNEISEKSEIFDDQFSVERPDGSNFTLKIRSTKLEDSAMYFCASTSTGYNEQFFGPGTRLTVL.

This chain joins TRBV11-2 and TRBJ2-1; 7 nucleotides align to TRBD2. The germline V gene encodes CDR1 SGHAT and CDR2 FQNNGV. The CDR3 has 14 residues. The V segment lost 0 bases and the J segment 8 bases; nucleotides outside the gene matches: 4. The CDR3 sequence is CASSLDPGLDEQFF. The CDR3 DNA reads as TGTGCCAGCAGCTTAGATCCCGGACTAGATGAGCAGTTCTTC.

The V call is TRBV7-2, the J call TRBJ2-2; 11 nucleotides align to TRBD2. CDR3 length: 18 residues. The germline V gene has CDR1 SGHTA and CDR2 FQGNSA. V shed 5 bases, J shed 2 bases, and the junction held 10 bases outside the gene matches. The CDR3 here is CASSAALLAGVNTGELFF. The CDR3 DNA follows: TGTGCCAGCAGCGCTGCCCTACTAGCGGGAGTAAACACCGGGGAGCTGTTTTTT.

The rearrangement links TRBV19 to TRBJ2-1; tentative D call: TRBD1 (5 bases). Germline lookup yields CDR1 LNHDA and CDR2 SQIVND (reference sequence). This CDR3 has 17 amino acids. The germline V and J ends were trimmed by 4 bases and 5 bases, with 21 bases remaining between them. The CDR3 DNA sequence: TGTGCCAGTAGTACACTCCGAGTTTCGACAGTACACAATGAGCAGTTCTTC. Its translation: CASSTLRVSTVHNEQFF.

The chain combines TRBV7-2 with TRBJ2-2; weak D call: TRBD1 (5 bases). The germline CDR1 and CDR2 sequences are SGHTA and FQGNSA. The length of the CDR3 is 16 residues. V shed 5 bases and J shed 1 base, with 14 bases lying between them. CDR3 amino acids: CASSTQGPWNTGELFF. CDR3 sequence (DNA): TGTGCCAGCAGCACCCAGGGCCCCTGGAACACCGGGGAGCTGTTTTTT.

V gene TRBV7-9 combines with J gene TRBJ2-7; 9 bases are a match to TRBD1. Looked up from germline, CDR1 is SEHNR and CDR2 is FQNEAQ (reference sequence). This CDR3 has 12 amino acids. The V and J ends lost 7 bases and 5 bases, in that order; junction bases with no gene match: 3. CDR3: CASTRTGDEQYF. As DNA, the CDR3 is TGTGCCAGCACCCGGACAGGGGACGAGCAGTACTTC.

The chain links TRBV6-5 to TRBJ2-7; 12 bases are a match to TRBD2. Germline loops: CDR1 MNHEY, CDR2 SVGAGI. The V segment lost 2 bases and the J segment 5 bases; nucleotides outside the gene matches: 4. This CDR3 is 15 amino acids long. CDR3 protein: CASSYGLAGGNEQYF. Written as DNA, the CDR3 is TGTGCCAGCAGTTACGGGCTAGCGGGAGGGAACGAGCAGTACTTC.

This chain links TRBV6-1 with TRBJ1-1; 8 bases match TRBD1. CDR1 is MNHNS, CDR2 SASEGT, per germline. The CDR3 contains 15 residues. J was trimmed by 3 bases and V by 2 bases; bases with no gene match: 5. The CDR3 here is CASSENRGTYTEAFF. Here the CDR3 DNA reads TGTGCCAGCAGTGAAAACAGGGGGACTTACACTGAAGCTTTCTTT.

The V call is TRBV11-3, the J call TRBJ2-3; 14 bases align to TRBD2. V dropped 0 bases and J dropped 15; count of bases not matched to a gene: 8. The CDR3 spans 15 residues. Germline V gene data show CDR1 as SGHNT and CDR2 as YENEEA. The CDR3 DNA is TGTGCCAGCAGCTTAGAAGGGACTAGCGGGAGCGGGCAATATTTT. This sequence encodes CASSLEGTSGSGQYF.

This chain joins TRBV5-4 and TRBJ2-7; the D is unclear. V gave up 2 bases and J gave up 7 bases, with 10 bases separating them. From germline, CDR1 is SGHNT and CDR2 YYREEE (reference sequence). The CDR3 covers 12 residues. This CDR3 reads CASSLGRREQYF. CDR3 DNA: TGTGCCAGCAGCTTAGGTCGACGGGAGCAGTACTTC.

Written as DNA, the CDR3 is TGTGCCAGCTCACCGACAGCGGGCACAGATACGCAGTATTTT. It specifies CASSPTAGTDTQYF. The gene calls are TRBV18 and TRBJ2-3; tentatively, D is TRBD1 or TRBD2 (5 bases each). Per the germline V gene, CDR1 is KGHSH and CDR2 is LQKENI. There are 14 residues in the CDR3. V was shortened by 3 bases and J by 1 base, with 8 bases between the two germline ends.

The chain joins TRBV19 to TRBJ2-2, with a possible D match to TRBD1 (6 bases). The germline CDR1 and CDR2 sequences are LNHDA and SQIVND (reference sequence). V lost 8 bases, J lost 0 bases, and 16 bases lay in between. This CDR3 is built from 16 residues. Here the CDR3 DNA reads TGTGCCAGTGCCCCTATGGGACACTCGAACACCGGGGAGCTGTTTTTT. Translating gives CASAPMGHSNTGELFF.

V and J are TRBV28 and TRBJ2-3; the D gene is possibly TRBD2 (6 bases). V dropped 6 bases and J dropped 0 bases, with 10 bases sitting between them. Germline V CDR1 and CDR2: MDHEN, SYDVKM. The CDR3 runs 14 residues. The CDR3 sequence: CASRPGTSTDTQYF. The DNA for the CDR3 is TGTGCCAGCAGACCCGGGACTAGCACAGATACGCAGTATTTT.